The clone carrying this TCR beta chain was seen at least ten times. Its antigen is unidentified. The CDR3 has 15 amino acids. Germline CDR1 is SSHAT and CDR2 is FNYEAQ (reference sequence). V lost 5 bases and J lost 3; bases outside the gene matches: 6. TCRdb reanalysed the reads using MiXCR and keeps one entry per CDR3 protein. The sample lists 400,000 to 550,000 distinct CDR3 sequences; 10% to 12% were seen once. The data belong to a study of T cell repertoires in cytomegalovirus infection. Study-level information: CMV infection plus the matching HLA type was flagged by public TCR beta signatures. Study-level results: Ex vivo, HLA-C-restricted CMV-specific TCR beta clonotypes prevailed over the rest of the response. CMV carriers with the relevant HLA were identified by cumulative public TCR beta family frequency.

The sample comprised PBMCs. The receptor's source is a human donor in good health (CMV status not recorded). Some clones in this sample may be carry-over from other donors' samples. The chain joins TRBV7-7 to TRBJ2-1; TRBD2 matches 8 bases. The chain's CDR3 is CASSPGGGRYNEQFF. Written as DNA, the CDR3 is TGTGCCAGCAGCCCCGGGGGGGGGCGCTACAATGAGCAGTTCTTC. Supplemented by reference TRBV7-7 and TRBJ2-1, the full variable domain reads GAGVSQSPRYKVTKRGQDVTLRCDPISSHATLYWYQQALGQGPEFLTYFNYEAQPDKSGLPSDRFSAERPEGSISTLTIQRTEQRDSAMYRCASSPGGGRYNEQFFGPGTRLTVL.